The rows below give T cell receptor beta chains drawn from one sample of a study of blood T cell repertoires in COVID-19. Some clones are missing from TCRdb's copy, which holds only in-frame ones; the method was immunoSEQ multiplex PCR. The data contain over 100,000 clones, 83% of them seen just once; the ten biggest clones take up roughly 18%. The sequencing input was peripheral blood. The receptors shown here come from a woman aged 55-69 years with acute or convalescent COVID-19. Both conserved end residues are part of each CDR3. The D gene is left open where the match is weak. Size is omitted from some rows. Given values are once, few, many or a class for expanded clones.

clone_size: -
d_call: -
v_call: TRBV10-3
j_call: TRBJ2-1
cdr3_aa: CAISESNRDNEQFF
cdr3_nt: TGTGCCATCAGTGAGTCGAACAGGGACAATGAGCAGTTCTTC

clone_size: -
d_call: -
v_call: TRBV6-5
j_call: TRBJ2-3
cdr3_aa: CASSRQPHTDTQYF
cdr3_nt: TGTGCCAGCAGCCGACAGCCCCACACAGATACGCAGTATTTT

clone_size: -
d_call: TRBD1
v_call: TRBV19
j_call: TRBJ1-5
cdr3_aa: CASRAPAQGDNQPQHF
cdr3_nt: TGTGCCAGTAGGGCTCCCGCACAGGGGGACAACCAGCCCCAGCATTTT

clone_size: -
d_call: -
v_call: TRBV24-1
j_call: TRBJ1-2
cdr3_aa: CATSDTGRTNYGYTF
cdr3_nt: TGTGCCACCAGTGATACAGGCCGGACTAACTATGGCTACACCTTC

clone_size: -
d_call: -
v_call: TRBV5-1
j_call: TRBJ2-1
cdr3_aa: CASSPGLAPYNEQFF
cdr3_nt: TGCGCCAGCAGCCCGGGGCTAGCGCCTTACAATGAGCAGTTCTTC

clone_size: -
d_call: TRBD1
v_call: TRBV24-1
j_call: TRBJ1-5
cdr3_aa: CATSSTQGDQPQHF
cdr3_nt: TGTGCCACCAGTTCCACCCAGGGGGATCAGCCCCAGCATTTT

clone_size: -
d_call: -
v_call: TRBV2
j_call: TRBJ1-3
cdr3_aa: CASSGSRSGNTIYF
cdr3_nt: TGTGCCAGCAGTGGGTCCAGGTCTGGAAACACCATATATTTT

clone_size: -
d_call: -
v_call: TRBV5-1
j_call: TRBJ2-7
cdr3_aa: CASSLGGEGEQYF
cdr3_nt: TGCGCCAGCAGCTTGGGGGGTGAGGGCGAGCAGTACTTC

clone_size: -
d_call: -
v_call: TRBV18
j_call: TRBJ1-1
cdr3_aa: CASFFGEEAFF
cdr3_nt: TGTGCCAGCTTCTTCGGGGAAGAAGCTTTCTTT

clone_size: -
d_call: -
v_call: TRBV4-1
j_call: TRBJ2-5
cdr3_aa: CASSQDYTFQETQYF
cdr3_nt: TGCGCCAGCAGCCAAGATTACACCTTCCAAGAGACCCAGTACTTC

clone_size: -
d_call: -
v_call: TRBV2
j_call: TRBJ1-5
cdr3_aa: CASVAETNQPQHF
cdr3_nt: TGTGCCAGCGTGGCGGAGACTAATCAGCCCCAGCATTTT

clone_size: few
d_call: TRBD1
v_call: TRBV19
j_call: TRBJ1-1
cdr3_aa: CAARPRGQGATEAFF
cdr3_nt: TGTGCCGCCCGACCCCGGGGACAGGGAGCCACTGAAGCTTTCTTT

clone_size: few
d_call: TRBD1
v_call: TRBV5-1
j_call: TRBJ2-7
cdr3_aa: CASSLQQTGGSEQYF
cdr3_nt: TGCGCCAGCAGCCTACAACAGACAGGGGGGTCCGAGCAGTACTTC

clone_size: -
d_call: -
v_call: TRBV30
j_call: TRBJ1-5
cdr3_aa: CAWNRLREPQHF
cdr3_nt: TGTGCCTGGAACCGGTTGAGGGAACCCCAGCATTTT

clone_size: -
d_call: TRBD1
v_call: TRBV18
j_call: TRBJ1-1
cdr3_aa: CASSPGTGTPEAFF
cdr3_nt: TGTGCCAGCTCACCAGGGACAGGGACCCCTGAAGCTTTCTTT

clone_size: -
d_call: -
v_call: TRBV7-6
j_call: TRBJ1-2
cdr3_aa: CASSPQGNYSYTF
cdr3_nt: TGTGCCAGCAGTCCTCAGGGAAACTATAGCTACACCTTC

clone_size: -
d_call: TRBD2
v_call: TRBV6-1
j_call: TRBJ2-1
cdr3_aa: CASSEPGGGGKGYNEQFF
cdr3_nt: TGTGCCAGCAGTGAGCCGGGGGGAGGAGGGAAGGGCTACAATGAGCAGTTCTTC

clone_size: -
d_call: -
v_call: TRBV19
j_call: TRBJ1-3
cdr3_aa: CASSITGMAGNTIYF
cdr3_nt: TGTGCCAGTAGTATTACAGGCATGGCTGGAAACACCATATATTTT

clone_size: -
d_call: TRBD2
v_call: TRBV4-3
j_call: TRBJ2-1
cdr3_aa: CASSEASGPYNEQFF
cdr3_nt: TGCGCCAGCAGCGAGGCTAGCGGACCCTACAATGAGCAGTTCTTC

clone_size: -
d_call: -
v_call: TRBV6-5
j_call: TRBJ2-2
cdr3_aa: CASRGHTGELFF
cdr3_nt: TGTGCCAGCAGGGGCCACACCGGGGAGCTGTTTTTT

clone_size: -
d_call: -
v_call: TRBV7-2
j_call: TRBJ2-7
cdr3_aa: CASSYTTGFEQYF
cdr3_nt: TGTGCCAGCAGCTATACCACAGGTTTCGAGCAGTACTTC

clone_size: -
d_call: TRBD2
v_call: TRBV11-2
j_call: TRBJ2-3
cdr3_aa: CASGPLLGLAWYTQYF
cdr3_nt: TGTGCCAGCGGCCCCCTCCTGGGACTAGCGTGGTATACGCAGTATTTT

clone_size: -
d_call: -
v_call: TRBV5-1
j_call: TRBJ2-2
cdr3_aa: CASSFIPRGNTGELFF
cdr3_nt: TGCGCCAGCAGTTTCATACCCAGGGGGAACACCGGGGAGCTGTTTTTT

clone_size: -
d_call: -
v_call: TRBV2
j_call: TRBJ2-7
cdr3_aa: CASSERVRASYEQYF
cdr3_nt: TGTGCCAGCAGTGAACGCGTCAGGGCGAGCTACGAGCAGTACTTC

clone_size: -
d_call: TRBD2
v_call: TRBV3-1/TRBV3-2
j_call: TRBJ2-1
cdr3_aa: CASSQAYPGTSGPNEQFF
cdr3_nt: TGTGCCAGCAGCCAAGCATACCCCGGGACTAGCGGACCGAATGAGCAGTTCTTC

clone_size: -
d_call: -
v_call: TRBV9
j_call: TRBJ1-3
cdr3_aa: CASSVAAGLGNTIYF
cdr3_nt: TGTGCCAGCAGCGTAGCCGCAGGGCTGGGAAACACCATATATTTT

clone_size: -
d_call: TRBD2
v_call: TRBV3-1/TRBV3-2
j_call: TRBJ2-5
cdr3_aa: CASRLTSHQYF
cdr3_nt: TGTGCCAGCAGGCTGACTAGCCACCAGTACTTC

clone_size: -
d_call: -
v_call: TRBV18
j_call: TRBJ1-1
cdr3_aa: CASSSYGDTEAFF
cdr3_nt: TGTGCCAGCTCATCGTACGGGGACACTGAAGCTTTCTTT

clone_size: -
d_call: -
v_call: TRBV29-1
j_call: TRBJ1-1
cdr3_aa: CSVSPPGLSEAFF
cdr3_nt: TGCAGCGTGAGCCCGCCAGGGCTTAGTGAAGCTTTCTTT

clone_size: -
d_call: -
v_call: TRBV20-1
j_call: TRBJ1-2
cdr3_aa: CSASFQGNYGYTF
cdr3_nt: TGCAGTGCTAGTTTTCAGGGGAACTATGGCTACACCTTC

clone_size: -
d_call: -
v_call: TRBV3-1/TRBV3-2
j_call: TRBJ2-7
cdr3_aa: CASSTTISYEQYF
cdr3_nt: TGTGCCAGCAGCACAACAATCTCCTACGAGCAGTACTTC

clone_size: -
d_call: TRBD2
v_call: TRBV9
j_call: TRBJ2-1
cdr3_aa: CASSVLAGEVYNEQFF
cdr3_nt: TGTGCCAGCAGCGTCCTGGCGGGGGAGGTGTACAATGAGCAGTTCTTC

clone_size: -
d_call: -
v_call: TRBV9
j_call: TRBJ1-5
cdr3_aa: CASSVDPGLNQPQHF
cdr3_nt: TGTGCCAGCAGCGTAGATCCGGGTCTCAATCAGCCCCAGCATTTT

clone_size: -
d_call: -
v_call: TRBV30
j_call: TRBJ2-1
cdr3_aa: CAWGTENEQFF
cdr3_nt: TGTGCCTGGGGTACGGAGAATGAGCAGTTCTTC

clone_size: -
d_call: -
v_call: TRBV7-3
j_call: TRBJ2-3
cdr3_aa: CASSPLVGDTQYF
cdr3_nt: TGTGCCAGCAGCCCACTAGTCGGAGATACGCAGTATTTT

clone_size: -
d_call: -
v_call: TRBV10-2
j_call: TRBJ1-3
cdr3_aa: CASGPGGGNTIYF
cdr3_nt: TGCGCCAGCGGCCCGGGGGGAGGAAACACCATATATTTT

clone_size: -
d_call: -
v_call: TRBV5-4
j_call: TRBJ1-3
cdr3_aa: CASSSLNTIYF
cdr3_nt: TGTGCCAGCAGCTCCTTAAACACCATATATTTT

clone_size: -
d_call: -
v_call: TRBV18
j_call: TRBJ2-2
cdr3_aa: CASSRQYTGELFF
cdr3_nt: TGTGCCAGCTCACGACAGTACACCGGGGAGCTGTTTTTT

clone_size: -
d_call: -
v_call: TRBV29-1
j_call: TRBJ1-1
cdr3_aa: CSADKDEGQQF
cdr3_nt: TGCAGCGCCGACAAGGACGAAGGACAGCAATTT